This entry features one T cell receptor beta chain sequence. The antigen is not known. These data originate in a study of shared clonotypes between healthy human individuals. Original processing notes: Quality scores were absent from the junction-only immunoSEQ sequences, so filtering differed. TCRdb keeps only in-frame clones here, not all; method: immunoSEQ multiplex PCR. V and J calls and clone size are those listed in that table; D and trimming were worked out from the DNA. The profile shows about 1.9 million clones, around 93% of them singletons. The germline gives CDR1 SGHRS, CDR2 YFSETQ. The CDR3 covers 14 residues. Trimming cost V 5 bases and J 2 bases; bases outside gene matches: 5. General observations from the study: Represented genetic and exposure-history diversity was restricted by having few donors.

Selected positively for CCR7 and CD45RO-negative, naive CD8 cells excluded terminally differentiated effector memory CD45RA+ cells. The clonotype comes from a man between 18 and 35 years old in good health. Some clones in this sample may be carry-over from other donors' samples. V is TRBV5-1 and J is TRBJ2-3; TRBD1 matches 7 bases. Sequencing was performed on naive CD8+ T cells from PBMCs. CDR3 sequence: CASRTGNLTDTQYF. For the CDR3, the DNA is TGCGCCAGCAGGACAGGGAATCTCACAGATACGCAGTATTTT.